The source of this T cell receptor beta chain is a study of regulatory T cells in long-lasting Graves disease. General study results and limits: Thyroid tissue was not sampled; only peripheral blood was.

The CDR3 has 13 residues. V dropped 2 bases and J dropped 5 bases, with 9 bases sitting between them. The V gene's germline CDR1 is MDHEN and CDR2 SYDVKM. This clonotype showed up many times. Antigen unknown. Described time point: newly diagnosed GD, antithyroid drugs for less than 3 months. PBMC RNA was the source of the TCR library. Patients of an endocrinology department in Xi'an, China, were included. Blood from the periphery, approximately 8.5 milliliters in all, was drawn into EDTA tubes. With iRepertoire HTBI primers and Arm-PCR of CDR3 regions, TCR beta libraries were built. As handled by the study authors: The samples included around 62 TRBV and some 14 TRBJ segments. TCRdb called the multiplex PCR reads again in MiXCR, with one record for every CDR3 protein. TCRdb's processing, not the study's, gives the V and J calls here. This table has about 200,000 distinct CDR3 sequences, approximately 20% appearing once.

This material consisted of peripheral blood mononuclear cells (PBMCs), taken at new diagnosis, from a patient treated with antithyroid drugs. V gene TRBV28 combines with J gene TRBJ2-5, with D unclear. The TCR comes from a female donor with Graves disease. CDR3 sequence (DNA): TGTGCCAGCAGTTTACATGGCCTGGAGACCCAGTACTTC. Amino acid sequence: CASSLHGLETQYF.